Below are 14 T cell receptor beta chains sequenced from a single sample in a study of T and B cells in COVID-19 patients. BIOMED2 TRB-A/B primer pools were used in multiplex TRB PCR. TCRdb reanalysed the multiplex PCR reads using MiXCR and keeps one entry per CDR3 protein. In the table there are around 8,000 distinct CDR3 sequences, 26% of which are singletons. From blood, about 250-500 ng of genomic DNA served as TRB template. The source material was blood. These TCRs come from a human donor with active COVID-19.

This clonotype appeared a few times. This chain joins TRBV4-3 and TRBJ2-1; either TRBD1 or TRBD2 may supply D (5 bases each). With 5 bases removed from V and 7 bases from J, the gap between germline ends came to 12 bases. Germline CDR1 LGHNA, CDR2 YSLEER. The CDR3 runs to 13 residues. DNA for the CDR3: TGCGCCAGCAGCGCAGGGACGGTGAATGAGCAGTTCTTC. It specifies CASSAGTVNEQFF.

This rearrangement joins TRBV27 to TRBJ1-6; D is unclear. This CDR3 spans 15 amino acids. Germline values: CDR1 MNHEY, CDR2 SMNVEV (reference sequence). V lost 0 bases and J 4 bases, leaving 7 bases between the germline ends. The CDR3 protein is CASSLSSGYNSPLHF. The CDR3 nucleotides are TGTGCCAGCAGTTTATCGTCTGGTTATAATTCACCCCTCCACTTT.

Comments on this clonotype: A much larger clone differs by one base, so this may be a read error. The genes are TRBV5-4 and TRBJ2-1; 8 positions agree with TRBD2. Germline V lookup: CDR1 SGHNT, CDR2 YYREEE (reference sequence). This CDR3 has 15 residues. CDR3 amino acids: CACSPQGLDYNEQFF. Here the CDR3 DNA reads TGTGCCTGCAGCCCGCAGGGACTAGACTACAATGAGCAGTTCTTC.

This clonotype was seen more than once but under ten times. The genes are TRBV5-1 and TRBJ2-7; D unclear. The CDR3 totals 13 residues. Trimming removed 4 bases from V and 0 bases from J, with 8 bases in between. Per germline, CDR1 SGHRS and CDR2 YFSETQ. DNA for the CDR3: TGCGCCAGCAGCAACGACAACTCCTACGAGCAGTACTTC. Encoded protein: CASSNDNSYEQYF.

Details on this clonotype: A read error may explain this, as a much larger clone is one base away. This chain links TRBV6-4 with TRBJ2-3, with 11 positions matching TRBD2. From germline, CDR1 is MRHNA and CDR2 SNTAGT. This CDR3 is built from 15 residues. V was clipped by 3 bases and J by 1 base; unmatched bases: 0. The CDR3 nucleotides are TGTGCCAGCAGTGAGACTAGCGGGGGCACAGATACGCAGTATTTT. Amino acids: CASSETSGGTDTQYF.

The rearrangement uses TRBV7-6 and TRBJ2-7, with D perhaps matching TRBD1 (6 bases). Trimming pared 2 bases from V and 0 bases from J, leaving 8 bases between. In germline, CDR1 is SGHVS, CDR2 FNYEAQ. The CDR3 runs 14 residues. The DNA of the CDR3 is TGTGCCAGCAGCTTAAGGGACAACTCCTACGAGCAGTACTTC. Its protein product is CASSLRDNSYEQYF. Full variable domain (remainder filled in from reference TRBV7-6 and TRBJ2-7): GAGVSQSPRYKVTKRGQDVALRCDPISGHVSLYWYRQALGQGPEFLTYFNYEAQQDKSGLPNDRFSAERPEGSISTLTIQRTEQRDSAMYRCASSLRDNSYEQYFGPGTRLTVT.

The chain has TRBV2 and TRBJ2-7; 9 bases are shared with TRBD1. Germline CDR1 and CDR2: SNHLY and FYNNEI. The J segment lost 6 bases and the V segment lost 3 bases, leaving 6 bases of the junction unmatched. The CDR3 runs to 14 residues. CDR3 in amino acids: CASSDAGTGSEQYF. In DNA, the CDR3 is TGTGCCAGCAGTGACGCCGGGACAGGGTCCGAGCAGTACTTC.

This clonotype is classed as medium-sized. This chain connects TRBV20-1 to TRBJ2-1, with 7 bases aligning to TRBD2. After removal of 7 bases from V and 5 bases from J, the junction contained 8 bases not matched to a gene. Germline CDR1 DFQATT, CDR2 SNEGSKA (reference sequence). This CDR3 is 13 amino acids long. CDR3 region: CSGPAGVHNEQFF. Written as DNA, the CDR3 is TGCAGTGGTCCCGCGGGAGTGCACAATGAGCAGTTCTTC.

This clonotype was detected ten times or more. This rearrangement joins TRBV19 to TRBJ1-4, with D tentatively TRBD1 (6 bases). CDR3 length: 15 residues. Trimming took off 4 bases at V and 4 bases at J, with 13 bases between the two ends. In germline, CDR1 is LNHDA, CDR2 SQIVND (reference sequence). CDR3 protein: CASSKTGFYNEKLFF. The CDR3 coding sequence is TGTGCCAGTAGTAAGACAGGATTTTATAATGAAAAACTGTTTTTT.

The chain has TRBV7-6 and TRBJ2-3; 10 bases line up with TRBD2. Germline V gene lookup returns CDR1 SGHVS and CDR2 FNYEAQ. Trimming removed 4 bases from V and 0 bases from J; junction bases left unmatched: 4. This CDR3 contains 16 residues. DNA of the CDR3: TGTGCCAGCAGCTCGGTAGCGGGGGGCAGCACAGATACGCAGTATTTT. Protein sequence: CASSSVAGGSTDTQYF.

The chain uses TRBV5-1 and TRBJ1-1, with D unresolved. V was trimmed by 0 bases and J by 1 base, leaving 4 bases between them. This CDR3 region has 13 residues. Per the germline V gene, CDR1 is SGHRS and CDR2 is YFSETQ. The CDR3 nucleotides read TGCGCCAGCAGCTTGGGGGAGAACACTGAAGCTTTCTTT. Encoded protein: CASSLGENTEAFF.

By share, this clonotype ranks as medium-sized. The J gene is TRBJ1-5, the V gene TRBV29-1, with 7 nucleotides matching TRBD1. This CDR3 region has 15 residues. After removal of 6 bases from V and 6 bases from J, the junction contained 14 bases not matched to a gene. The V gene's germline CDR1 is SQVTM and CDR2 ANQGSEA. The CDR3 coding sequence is TGCAGCGTGGGATGGGACAGCCGTCGCGGTCAGCCCCAGCATTTT. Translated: CSVGWDSRRGQPQHF.

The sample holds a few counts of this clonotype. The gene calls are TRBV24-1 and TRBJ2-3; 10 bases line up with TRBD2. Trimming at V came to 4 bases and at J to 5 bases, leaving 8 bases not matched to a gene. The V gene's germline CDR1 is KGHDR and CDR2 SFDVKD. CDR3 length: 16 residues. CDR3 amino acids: CATSDPLAGAVDTQYF. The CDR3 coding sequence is TGTGCCACCAGTGACCCCCTAGCGGGGGCGGTAGATACGCAGTATTTT.

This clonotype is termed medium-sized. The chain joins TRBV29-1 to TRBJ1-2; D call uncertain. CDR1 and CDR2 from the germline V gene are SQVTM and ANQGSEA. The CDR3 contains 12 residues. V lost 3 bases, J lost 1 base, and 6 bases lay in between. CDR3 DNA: TGCAGCGTTGAGATGGTTAACTATGGCTACACCTTC. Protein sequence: CSVEMVNYGYTF.